The 10 T cell receptor beta chains below come from one sample, sequenced in a study of CXCR3-negative and CXCR3-positive naive CD8 T cells. The study made its TRB cDNA libraries by 5' RACE, adding UMI labels. No DNA is given; TCRdb re-called the 5' RACE reads and lists each CDR3 protein once. The sample's table shows 130,000 to 150,000 distinct CDR3 sequences. The study, taken as a whole, reports: The study found more hydrophobic TRB CDR3s in CXCR3-positive naive cells than in CXCR3-negative naive cells.

No antigen has been assigned to these receptors. The sample was naive CXCR3+ CD8+ T cells from blood. Sample subset: CD45RO-CCR7+CD27+CD95- naive CD8+ T cells expressing CXCR3 (TNR3+). These receptors originate from a human donor in good health. Some clones in this sample may be carry-over from other donors' samples.

Here the CDR3 reads CASKPSDSYEQYF. V is TRBV28 and J is TRBJ2-7; TCRdb calls TRBD1, which cannot be checked without DNA. The length of the CDR3 is 13 residues. Germline V CDR1 and CDR2: MDHEN, SYDVKM.

The gene calls are TRBV20-1 and TRBJ1-2; there is no DNA to check the TCRdb D call of TRBD1. The CDR3 runs to 12 residues. CDR1 DFQATT and CDR2 SNEGSKA come from the germline V gene (reference sequence). The chain's CDR3 is CSAEPGTVGYTF.

CDR3 amino acids: CATPGLDYGYTF. V and J are TRBV7-9 and TRBJ1-2; TCRdb reports TRBD1, a call that lacks DNA to check it against. Germline CDR1 SEHNR, CDR2 FQNEAQ (reference sequence). The CDR3 covers 12 residues.

The genes are TRBV6-2 or TRBV6-3 and TRBJ1-2. The CDR3 is 15 amino acids. CDR1 MNHEY and CDR2 SVGEGT come from the germline V gene. The CDR3 spells CASSYDGGPVYGYTF.

The chain uses TRBV29-1 and TRBJ2-7. Germline V gene sequence: CDR1 SQVTM, CDR2 ANQGSEA. The CDR3 is 13 residues long. The CDR3 protein is CSVEDQQSYEQYF.

The gene calls are TRBV6-5 and TRBJ2-4; TCRdb calls TRBD2, which cannot be checked without DNA. Per germline, CDR1 MNHEY and CDR2 SVGAGI. The CDR3 has 18 amino acids. The CDR3 spells CASSPGLAEFLAKNIQYF.

V and J are TRBV6-6 and TRBJ2-5; TCRdb indicates TRBD1, and absent DNA this call remains unverified. Germline CDR1 and CDR2: MNHNY and SVGAGI (reference sequence). The CDR3 loop spans 13 amino acids. The CDR3 reads CASSPGTGNTQYF.

V usage is TRBV28 and J usage is TRBJ2-7. Germline assignment: CDR1 MDHEN and CDR2 SYDVKM. This CDR3 is built from 12 residues. The CDR3 region is CASSLNRIQQYF. The full variable domain, its missing parts supplied by reference TRBV28 and TRBJ2-7, is DVKVTQSSRYLVKRTGEKVFLECVQDMDHENMFWYRQDPGLGLRLIYFSYDVKMKEKGDIPEGYSVSREKKERFSLILESASTNQTSMYLCASSLNRIQQYFGPGTRLTVT.

The chain uses TRBV29-1 and TRBJ2-3; lacking DNA, the TRBD2 call made by TCRdb goes unchecked. This CDR3 contains 12 residues. Germline V lookup: CDR1 SQVTM, CDR2 ANQGSEA. The CDR3 sequence is CSSGGGADTQYF.

The chain employs TRBV28 and TRBJ1-6. CDR3 length: 14 residues. CDR1 MDHEN and CDR2 SYDVKM come from the germline V gene. The CDR3: CASSPREYNSPLHF.